These 32 T cell receptor beta chains came from one sample sequenced in a study of T-cell reconstitution after alpha-beta-depleted transplantation in children. Researchers prepared the TCRbeta library using unique molecular identifiers, the study reports. Each CDR3 protein gets one entry after TCRdb re-called the PCR reads with MiXCR. The data show approximately 800,000 distinct CDR3 sequences, 16% seen once. The starting material was PBMCs, mostly from graft donor cells, obtained 360 days after TCRalphabeta/CD19-depleted stem cell transplant. The receptors originated from a male patient aged 10-17 years who had a stem cell transplant for acute lymphoblastic leukemia, so the T cells may come from the graft donor.

The sample holds a few counts of this clonotype. V is TRBV7-2 and J is TRBJ2-1, with 10 bases lining up with TRBD2. CDR3 length: 17 residues. CDR1 and CDR2 (germline): SGHTA, FQGNSA. The J segment lost 7 bases and the V segment lost 0 bases, leaving 9 bases of the junction unmatched. The CDR3 loop reads CASSLALLAGGGNEQFF. CDR3 coding DNA: TGTGCCAGCAGCTTAGCGCTCTTAGCGGGAGGAGGAAATGAGCAGTTCTTC.

This clonotype was recorded at least ten times. Mismatch with germline at one junction end may stem from a read error. The chain links TRBV4-1 to TRBJ2-1; D gene unclear. Germline V gene data show CDR1 as MGHRA and CDR2 as YSYEKL. CDR3 length: 11 residues. The CDR3 DNA follows: TGTGCCAGCAGCCAAGTCAATGAGCAGTTCTTC. As protein: CASSQVNEQFF.

In nucleotides, the CDR3 is TGTGCCAGCAGCTCGGGGACTAGCGGGAGCTATGAGCAGTTCTTC. Its protein product is CASSSGTSGSYEQFF. V gene TRBV7-2 combines with J gene TRBJ2-1; 14 bases align to TRBD2. Unmatched junction bases numbered 4, after V lost 4 bases and J lost 8 bases. CDR3 length equals 15 residues. The germline V gene has CDR1 SGHTA and CDR2 FQGNSA.

The V call is TRBV7-6, the J call TRBJ2-5, with 8 bases matching TRBD2. Germline loops: CDR1 SGHVS, CDR2 FNYEAQ. The CDR3 runs 15 residues. The V gene end was trimmed by 2 bases and the J gene end by 5 bases; junction bases not matched to a gene: 7. In nucleotides, the CDR3 is TGTGCCAGCAGCTTATCAGCGGGAGTTTTTGAGACCCAGTACTTC. Translated: CASSLSAGVFETQYF.

This clonotype was seen ten or more times. V is TRBV4-1 and J is TRBJ2-1; no firm D call. The ends were cut back, 6 bases at V and 6 bases at J, with 9 bases in the middle. This CDR3 has 12 residues. Germline V gene data show CDR1 as MGHRA and CDR2 as YSYEKL. CDR3 bases: TGCGCCAGCAGTCTATACTTCAATGAGCAGTTCTTC. Amino acid sequence: CASSLYFNEQFF.

The CDR3 bases are TGTGCCAGTAATCCCAGGGCGACCGGGGAGCTGTTTTTT. It encodes CASNPRATGELFF. The chain couples TRBV7-2 to TRBJ2-2; weak D call: TRBD1 (5 bases). This CDR3 contains 13 residues. Germline lookup yields CDR1 SGHTA and CDR2 FQGNSA. Trimming removed 9 bases from V and 5 bases from J, with 13 bases in between.

CDR3 in amino acids: CASSVVTGNTIYF. For the CDR3, the DNA is TGTGCCAGCAGCGTAGTTACCGGAAACACCATATATTTT. V is TRBV9 and J is TRBJ1-3; D is unresolved. Germline CDR1 reads SGDLS; CDR2 reads YYNGEE. This CDR3 has 13 amino acids. Between the trimmed V and J ends, which lost 0 bases and 4 bases, there was a span of 5 bases. The full variable domain, completed using reference TRBV9 and TRBJ1-3, is DSGVTQTPKHLITATGQRVTLRCSPRSGDLSVYWYQQSLDQGLQFLIQYYNGEERAKGNILERFSAQQFPDLHSELNLSSLELGDSALYFCASSVVTGNTIYFGEGSWLTVV.

This clonotype has only a few counts. This sequence joins TRBV7-2 and TRBJ2-5; 10 bases match TRBD2. This CDR3 has 17 amino acids. Germline V gene sequence: CDR1 SGHTA, CDR2 FQGNSA. The V and J ends lost 2 bases and 0 bases, in that order; junction bases with no gene match: 6. In nucleotides, the CDR3 is TGTGCCAGCAGCTTAACCGGACTAGCGGCTTACCAAGAGACCCAGTACTTC. Amino acids: CASSLTGLAAYQETQYF. Based on the CDR3 plus reference TRBV7-2 and TRBJ2-5, the full variable domain is GAGVSQSPSNKVTEKGKDVELRCDPISGHTALYWYRQSLGQGLEFLIYFQGNSAPDKSGLPSDRFSAERTGGSVSTLTIQRTQQEDSAVYLCASSLTGLAAYQETQYFGPGTRLLVL.

CDR3 coding DNA: TGCGCCAGCAGCCAAGAAGGCAGGGGGAACTATGGCTACACCTTC. Encoded protein: CASSQEGRGNYGYTF. This chain uses TRBV4-1 with TRBJ1-2; 7 bases map to TRBD1. V dropped 0 bases and J dropped 2; count of bases not matched to a gene: 3. The germline V gene encodes CDR1 MGHRA and CDR2 YSYEKL. The CDR3 runs 15 residues.

J is TRBJ2-6 and V is TRBV7-3; D gene unclear. V was clipped by 1 base and J by 0 bases, with 13 bases between them. Germline lookup yields CDR1 SGHTA and CDR2 FQGTGA. The CDR3 is 18 amino acids. The CDR3 bases are TGTGCCAGCAGCTTAAAGCCCTCGGACGACTCTGGGGCCAACGTCCTGACTTTC. Translating it yields CASSLKPSDDSGANVLTF.

This clonotype was counted only a few times. The CDR3 spells CASSPSGWGDRGYEQYF. The CDR3 DNA reads as TGTGCCAGCAGCCCCTCTGGGTGGGGGGACCGGGGATACGAGCAGTACTTC. The chain has TRBV13 and TRBJ2-7, with a tentative D call TRBD2 (6 bases). V was pared by 5 bases and J by 4 bases, with 24 bases between. The CDR3 runs to 17 residues. CDR1 is PRHDT, CDR2 FYEKMQ, per germline (reference sequence).

The table lists this clonotype with a few counts. J is TRBJ2-7 and V is TRBV14; TRBD2 is a possible D gene (7 bases). Germline values: CDR1 SGHDN, CDR2 FVKESK. V dropped 2 bases and J dropped 5 bases, with 16 bases sitting between them. The CDR3 totals 15 residues. The CDR3 DNA reads TGTGCCAGCAGCCAATGGGGGGGCAGGATCCACGAGCAGTACTTC. Protein product: CASSQWGGRIHEQYF.

The chain joins TRBV11-2 to TRBJ1-2; D remains unclear. This CDR3 contains 13 residues. CDR1 is SGHAT, CDR2 FQNNGV, per germline. V gave up 5 bases and J gave up 5 bases, with 12 bases separating them. As DNA, the CDR3 is TGTGCCAGCAGCAGGGATTCCCAATATGGCTACACCTTC. Translated, it gives CASSRDSQYGYTF.

This clonotype was detected many times. This chain uses TRBV7-2 with TRBJ2-3, with TRBD1 as a possible D gene (6 bases). Germline V gene lookup returns CDR1 SGHTA and CDR2 FQGNSA. This CDR3 spans 14 amino acids. The V end lost 7 bases, the J end lost 3 bases, and 14 bases lay between the germline ends. The CDR3 reads CASKRGRGTDTQYF. CDR3 DNA sequence: TGTGCCAGCAAAAGGGGCAGGGGTACAGATACGCAGTATTTT.

The rearrangement uses TRBV2 and TRBJ1-2; D is uncertain. CDR3 size: 12 residues. The V end lost 6 bases, the J end lost 8 bases, and 13 bases lay between the germline ends. The germline CDR1 and CDR2 sequences are SNHLY and FYNNEI. As DNA, the CDR3 is TGTGCCAGCAGGGCGGACGGTAGCGGCTACACCTTC. Translation: CASRADGSGYTF. Drawing the rest from reference TRBV2 and TRBJ1-2, the complete variable domain is EPEVTQTPSHQVTQMGQEVILRCVPISNHLYFYWYRQILGQKVEFLVSFYNNEISEKSEIFDDQFSVERPDGSNFTLKIRSTKLEDSAMYFCASRADGSGYTFGSGTRLTVV.

The V gene is TRBV19, the J gene TRBJ2-5, with D uncertain. The CDR3 extends over 13 amino acids. V was trimmed by 4 bases and J by 5 bases, leaving 11 bases between them. In germline, CDR1 is LNHDA, CDR2 SQIVND (reference sequence). CDR3 region: CASSTVPWETQYF. In DNA, the CDR3 is TGTGCCAGTAGTACGGTCCCATGGGAGACCCAGTACTTC.

The rearrangement uses TRBV12-3 or TRBV12-4 and TRBJ1-6; no reliable D call. This CDR3 has 15 residues. V lost 5 bases and J 1 base, leaving 9 bases between the germline ends. Here the CDR3 DNA reads TGTGCCAGCAGTAGGAGGAGATCCTATAATTCACCCCTCCACTTT. Protein sequence: CASSRRRSYNSPLHF.

The genes are TRBV3-1 and TRBJ2-5; D gene uncertain. V was shortened by 0 bases and J by 7 bases, with 6 bases between the two germline ends. The CDR3 runs to 12 residues. In germline, CDR1 is LGHDT, CDR2 YNNKEL (reference sequence). CDR3 sequence reads: CASSQDHGTQYF. The CDR3 coding sequence is TGTGCCAGCAGCCAAGACCACGGGACCCAGTACTTC.

This clonotype was seen once. The gene calls are TRBV20-1 and TRBJ1-6; TRBD1 matches at 9 bases. The CDR3 covers 15 residues. V lost 0 bases and J lost 8; bases outside the gene matches: 5. Germline CDR1 and CDR2: DFQATT and SNEGSKA (reference sequence). CDR3 sequence (DNA): TGCAGTGCTAGAGAACCGACAGGGGGACATTCACCCCTCCACTTT. This codes for CSAREPTGGHSPLHF.

This chain joins TRBV20-1 and TRBJ2-3, with D maybe TRBD2 (6 bases). In germline, CDR1 is DFQATT, CDR2 SNEGSKA (reference sequence). V was cut by 0 bases and J by 0 bases, with 13 bases left in between. This CDR3 has 16 amino acids. CDR3: CSARDPWRGSTDTQYF. The CDR3, as DNA: TGCAGTGCTAGAGATCCTTGGCGGGGTAGCACAGATACGCAGTATTTT.

This clonotype showed up just a few times. The V gene is TRBV25-1, the J gene TRBJ2-5, with 10 bases aligning to TRBD2. V was clipped by 4 bases and J by 5 bases; unmatched bases: 10. Germline lookup yields CDR1 MGHDK and CDR2 SYGVNS. The length of the CDR3 is 16 residues. Here the CDR3 reads CASSGRRSGRRETQYF. CDR3 nucleotide sequence: TGTGCCAGCAGTGGCCGCCGTAGCGGGAGGAGGGAGACCCAGTACTTC.

V and J are TRBV29-1 and TRBJ2-5; TRBD1 matches 7 bases. Germline CDR1 SQVTM, CDR2 ANQGSEA. There are 14 residues in the CDR3. Unmatched junction bases numbered 9, after V lost 6 bases and J lost 2 bases. Here the CDR3 reads CSVLSGQLQETQYF. The CDR3 nucleotides read TGCAGCGTCCTATCGGGACAGTTACAAGAGACCCAGTACTTC.

In this sample, this clonotype turned up a few times. The chain joins TRBV4-1 to TRBJ2-6; D remains ambiguous. The CDR3 is 20 residues long. CDR1 MGHRA and CDR2 YSYEKL come from the germline V gene. The germline V and J ends were trimmed by 3 bases and 0 bases, with 21 bases remaining between them. CDR3: CASSQLYITGVPSGANVLTF. The CDR3 DNA is TGCGCCAGCAGCCAGCTCTATATAACGGGCGTTCCCTCTGGGGCCAACGTCCTGACTTTC.

V gene TRBV20-1 combines with J gene TRBJ2-5, with 10 positions matching TRBD2. The J segment lost 2 bases and the V segment lost 5 bases, leaving 5 bases of the junction unmatched. Per the germline V gene, CDR1 is DFQATT and CDR2 is SNEGSKA (reference sequence). CDR3 length equals 14 residues. CDR3 amino acids: CSARLAGQQETQYF. CDR3 DNA sequence: TGCAGTGCTCGACTAGCGGGTCAACAAGAGACCCAGTACTTC.

This clonotype was picked up many times. The chain employs TRBV15 and TRBJ2-1, with 10 positions matching TRBD2. The CDR3 extends over 16 amino acids. Trimming took 0 bases from V and 8 from J; bases not matched to a gene: 7. Looked up from germline, CDR1 is LNHNV and CDR2 is YYDKDF (reference sequence). The chain's CDR3 is CATSRELTSGIYEQFF. CDR3 nucleotide sequence: TGTGCCACCAGCAGAGAACTTACTAGCGGGATTTATGAGCAGTTCTTC.

The chain recombines TRBV9 with TRBJ2-7; 7 bases fit TRBD2. This CDR3 comprises 14 residues. V shed 2 bases, J shed 3 bases, and the junction held 5 bases outside the gene matches. Looked up from germline, CDR1 is SGDLS and CDR2 is YYNGEE. CDR3 in DNA: TGTGCCAGCAGCGTTGCTAGCGGACACTACGAGCAGTACTTC. This translates into CASSVASGHYEQYF.

In this sample, this clonotype turned up a few times. The rearrangement joins TRBV7-9 to TRBJ2-5; 14 bases align to TRBD2. The germline V gene encodes CDR1 SEHNR and CDR2 FQNEAQ (reference sequence). The CDR3 covers 16 residues. Trimming at V came to 5 bases and at J to 4 bases, leaving 6 bases not matched to a gene. The CDR3 protein is CASSPPGLAGAETQYF. CDR3 nucleotide sequence: TGTGCCAGCAGCCCCCCGGGACTAGCGGGAGCAGAGACCCAGTACTTC.

To note about this clonotype: Germline is not matched at one junction end, which may reflect a read error. The V gene is TRBV20-1, the J gene TRBJ2-2; TRBD1 aligns across 7 bases. The CDR3 extends over 13 amino acids. Germline-derived CDR1 and CDR2 are DFQATT and SNEGSKA (reference sequence). CDR3 residues: CSGKGAKTGELFF. DNA for the CDR3: TGCAGTGGAAAGGGGGCGAAGACCGGGGAGCTGTTTTTT.

This chain connects TRBV5-1 to TRBJ1-2, with 8 bases fitting TRBD1. CDR1 SGHRS and CDR2 YFSETQ come from the germline V gene. The CDR3 loop spans 17 amino acids. The junction had 15 bases not matched to a gene; V was cut back by 0 bases and J by 8 bases. CDR3 amino acids: CASSLAQTRTGKGGYTF. Here the CDR3 DNA reads TGCGCCAGCAGCTTGGCCCAGACCCGGACAGGGAAGGGCGGCTACACCTTC.

This clonotype has at least ten counts. The rearrangement links TRBV4-2 to TRBJ2-2; 7 bases line up with TRBD1. The CDR3 loop spans 13 amino acids. The V segment lost 4 bases and the J segment 6 bases; nucleotides outside the gene matches: 2. Germline V gene sequence: CDR1 LGHNA, CDR2 YNFKEQ. The CDR3 region is CASSPTGAGELFF. DNA of the CDR3: TGTGCCAGCAGCCCTACAGGGGCCGGGGAGCTGTTTTTT.

This clonotype has ten or more counts. The chain couples TRBV5-1 to TRBJ2-5, with D maybe TRBD1 (5 bases). In germline, CDR1 is SGHRS, CDR2 YFSETQ. Trimming left V 4 bases short and J 3 bases short, with 7 bases between. The CDR3 totals 12 residues. This CDR3 is CASSRGEETQYF. In nucleotides, the CDR3 is TGCGCCAGCAGCAGGGGCGAAGAGACCCAGTACTTC. Full variable domain (missing parts from reference TRBV5-1 and TRBJ2-5): KAGVTQTPRYLIKTRGQQVTLSCSPISGHRSVSWYQQTPGQGLQFLFEYFSETQRNKGNFPGRFSGRQFSNSRSEMNVSTLELGDSALYLCASSRGEETQYFGPGTRLLVL.

This clonotype has a handful of counts. The V call is TRBV5-1, the J call TRBJ2-1; 11 bases are a match to TRBD2. The CDR3 has 17 amino acids. J gave up 5 bases and V 4 bases, and 11 bases lay outside the gene matches. Per germline, CDR1 SGHRS and CDR2 YFSETQ. The CDR3, as DNA: TGCGCCAGCAGCAATTATCCGGGACTAGCGGCCAACAATGAGCAGTTCTTC. Its translation: CASSNYPGLAANNEQFF.